The sequence of this T cell receptor beta chain was determined in a study of cytomegalovirus exposure and HLA in healthy donors. Study-wide points: A link between a missense DCLRE1C variant and TCR beta V- and J-gene trimming emerged from a later analysis. Associated with HLA alleles at 0.05 false discovery rate in a later analysis were 16,951 TCR beta sequences.

The PCR was carried out with 60 Vbeta primers and 13 Jbeta primers. Sequencing used immunoSEQ multiplex PCR; TCRdb keeps in-frame clones, though not all of them. This table has about 150,000 clones, approximately 70% appearing once. Germline V gene data show CDR1 as MNHNS and CDR2 as SASEGT. Trimming removed 0 bases from V and 10 bases from J, with 12 bases in between. The CDR3 consists of 13 residues. This clone was seen a single time. Its antigen is currently unknown. The TCR sequence derives from a woman aged 60-75 years in good health and CMV-seropositive. The sample taken for sequencing was PBMCs. This chain connects TRBV6-1 to TRBJ1-1; D perhaps matches TRBD1 (5 bases). This chain's CDR3 is CASSEAAWGGAFF. Written as DNA, the CDR3 is TGTGCCAGCAGTGAAGCTGCATGGGGGGGAGCTTTCTTT.